The T cell receptor (beta chain) under discussion was sequenced for a study of T cell responses to AZD1222 COVID-19 vaccine. Findings and limits, study-wide: It was only after the peak T cell response that any repertoires were sampled. White British ancestry dominated among donors, who included more females, and clonal diversity was possibly underestimated. Only a handful of AZD1222 recipients, more than five in all, had baseline seropositivity. Nearly half of spike-specific TCRs reportedly go after variant regions that carry no mutations.

Only in-frame clones appear in the TCRdb table, and some are missing; sequencing was by immunoSEQ multiplex PCR. Among about 120,000 clones, around nine tenths were seen once, and the ten largest hold less than 4.5%. This clone showed up just once. No antigen is known for it. Trimming removed 3 bases at V and 2 bases at J, with 7 bases between. This CDR3 has 13 residues. The V gene's germline CDR1 is KGHSH and CDR2 LQKENI. The sequencing used peripheral blood, collected on day 0 of AZD1222 vaccination. The V and J genes are TRBV18 and TRBJ1-2; tentatively, D is TRBD1 (5 bases). The TCR was taken from an adult in good health. The CDR3 reads CASSPDTNYGYTF. The CDR3 DNA follows: TGTGCCAGCTCACCGGACACCAACTATGGCTACACCTTC.